The sequence of this T cell receptor beta chain was determined in a study of PD-1 blockade in classical Hodgkin lymphoma. General study results and limits: The origin of the repertoire differences remains undefined, with disease activity or prior therapy as possible causes.

CDR1 and CDR2 from the germline V gene are LGHNA and YNFKEQ. After removal of 0 bases from V and 6 bases from J, the junction contained 6 bases not matched to a gene. The CDR3 spans 16 residues. Stated time point: newly diagnosed, previously untreated cHL patient sample. A comparison was provided by newly diagnosed, untreated classical Hodgkin lymphoma PBMCs. A note on this clone: Its specificity is unknown.

Sequencing used immunoSEQ multiplex PCR; TCRdb keeps in-frame clones, though not all of them. The sample records about 33,000 clones, around 94% being singletons. Source material: peripheral blood mononuclear cells (PBMCs). This receptor was obtained from a human donor with classical Hodgkin lymphoma. This chain joins TRBV4-2 and TRBJ2-3; 10 bases map to TRBD2. CDR3 residues: CASSQEKRGGSDTQYF. Here the CDR3 DNA reads TGTGCCAGCAGCCAAGAAAAGCGGGGGGGCTCGGATACGCAGTATTTT.